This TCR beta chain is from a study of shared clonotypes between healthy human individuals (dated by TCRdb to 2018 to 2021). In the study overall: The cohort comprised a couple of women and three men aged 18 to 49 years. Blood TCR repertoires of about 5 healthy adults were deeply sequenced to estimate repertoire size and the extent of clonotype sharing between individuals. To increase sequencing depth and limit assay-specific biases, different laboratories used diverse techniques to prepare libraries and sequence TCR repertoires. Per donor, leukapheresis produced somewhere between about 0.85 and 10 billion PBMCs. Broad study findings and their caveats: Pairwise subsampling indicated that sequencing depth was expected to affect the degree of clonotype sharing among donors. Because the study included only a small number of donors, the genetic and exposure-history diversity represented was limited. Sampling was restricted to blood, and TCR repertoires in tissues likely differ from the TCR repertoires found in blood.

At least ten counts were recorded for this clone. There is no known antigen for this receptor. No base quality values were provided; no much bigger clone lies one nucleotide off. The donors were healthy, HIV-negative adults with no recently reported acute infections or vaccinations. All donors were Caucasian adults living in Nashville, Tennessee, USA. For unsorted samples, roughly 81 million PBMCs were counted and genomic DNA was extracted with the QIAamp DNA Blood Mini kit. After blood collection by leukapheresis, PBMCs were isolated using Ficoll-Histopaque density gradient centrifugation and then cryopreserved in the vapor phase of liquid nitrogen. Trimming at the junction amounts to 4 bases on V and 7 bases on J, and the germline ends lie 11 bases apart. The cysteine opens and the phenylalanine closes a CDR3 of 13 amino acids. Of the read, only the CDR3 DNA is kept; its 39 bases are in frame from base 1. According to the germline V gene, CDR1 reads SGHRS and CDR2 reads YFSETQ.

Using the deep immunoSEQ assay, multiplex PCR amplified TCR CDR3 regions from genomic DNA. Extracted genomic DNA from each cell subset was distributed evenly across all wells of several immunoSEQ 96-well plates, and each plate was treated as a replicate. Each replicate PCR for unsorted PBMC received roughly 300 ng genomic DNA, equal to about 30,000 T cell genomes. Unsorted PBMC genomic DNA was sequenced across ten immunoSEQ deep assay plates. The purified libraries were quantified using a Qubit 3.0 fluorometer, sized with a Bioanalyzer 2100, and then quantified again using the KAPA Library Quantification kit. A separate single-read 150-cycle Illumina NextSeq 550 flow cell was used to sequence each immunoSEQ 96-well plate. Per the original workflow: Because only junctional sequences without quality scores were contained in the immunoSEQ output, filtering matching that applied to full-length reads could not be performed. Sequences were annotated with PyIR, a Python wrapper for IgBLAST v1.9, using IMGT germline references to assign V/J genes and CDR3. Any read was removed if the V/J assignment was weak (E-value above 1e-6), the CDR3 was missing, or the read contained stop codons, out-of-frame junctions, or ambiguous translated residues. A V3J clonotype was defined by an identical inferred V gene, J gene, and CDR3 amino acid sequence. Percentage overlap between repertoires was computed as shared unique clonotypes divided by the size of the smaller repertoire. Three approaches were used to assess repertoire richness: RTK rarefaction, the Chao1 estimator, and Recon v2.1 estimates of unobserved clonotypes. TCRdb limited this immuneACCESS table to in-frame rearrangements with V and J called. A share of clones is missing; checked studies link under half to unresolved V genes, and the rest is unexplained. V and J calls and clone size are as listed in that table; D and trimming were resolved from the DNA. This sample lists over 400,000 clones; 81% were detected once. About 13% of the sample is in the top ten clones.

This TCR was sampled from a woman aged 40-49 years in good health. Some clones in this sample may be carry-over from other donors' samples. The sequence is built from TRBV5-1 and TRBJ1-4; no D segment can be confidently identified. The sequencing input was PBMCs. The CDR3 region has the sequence CASSREVAEKLFF. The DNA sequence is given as TGCGCCAGCAGCAGGGAAGTTGCTGAAAAACTGTTTTTT.